Listed below are T cell receptor beta chains from one sample, sequenced in a study of long-term antiretroviral therapy in people with HIV. Only in-frame clones appear in the TCRdb table, and some are missing; sequencing was by immunoSEQ multiplex PCR. The table has under 45,000 clones, roughly 81% seen once. The input for sequencing was unsorted PBMCs, taken just under 2.9 years before starting antiretroviral therapy. Source of these receptors: a woman in her 30s with HIV. The CDR3 runs from the conserved cysteine through the conserved F or W. A D gene is named only where the DNA matches it firmly. Expanded clones get a size class; other rows say once, few or many, or leave the size out.

cdr3_nt: TGCAGCGTTGCCGGAAACTACGAGCAGTACTTC; cdr3_aa: CSVAGNYEQYF; clone_size: .; j_call: TRBJ2-7; d_call: .; v_call: TRBV29-1
cdr3_nt: TGTGCCAGCAGCTTGCATAGGGGGGGTGGCTACACCTTC; cdr3_aa: CASSLHRGGGYTF; clone_size: .; j_call: TRBJ1-2; d_call: .; v_call: TRBV5-8
cdr3_nt: TGTGCCAGCAGCTTGTGGTCGAGTGAAACGACCTTC; cdr3_aa: CASSLWSSETTF; clone_size: .; j_call: TRBJ1-2; d_call: .; v_call: TRBV5-6
cdr3_nt: TGTGCCAGCAGTGAACTTGACAGGGGTCGTCAGCCCCAGCATTTT; cdr3_aa: CASSELDRGRQPQHF; clone_size: few; j_call: TRBJ1-5; d_call: TRBD1; v_call: TRBV6-1
cdr3_nt: TGTGCCGGGAACGGACCTGGGGCCAACGTCCTGACTTTC; cdr3_aa: CAGNGPGANVLTF; clone_size: .; j_call: TRBJ2-6; d_call: .; v_call: TRBV2
cdr3_nt: TGCGCCAGCAGCCAACCTCAGGGGGTCGGTCAGCCCCAGCATTTT; cdr3_aa: CASSQPQGVGQPQHF; clone_size: few; j_call: TRBJ1-5; d_call: TRBD1; v_call: TRBV4-1
cdr3_nt: TGTGCCAGCAGTGATTCTGGGGAGCCGAACACTGAAGCTTTCTTT; cdr3_aa: CASSDSGEPNTEAFF; clone_size: .; j_call: TRBJ1-1; d_call: .; v_call: TRBV6-1
cdr3_nt: TGTGCCATCAGTGTGGACAGGACAACTAATGAAAAACTGTTTTTT; cdr3_aa: CAISVDRTTNEKLFF; clone_size: .; j_call: TRBJ1-4; d_call: TRBD1; v_call: TRBV10-3
cdr3_nt: TGCAGCGTTGAGGGCCGGGCAGCAGCCTATGGCTACACCTTC; cdr3_aa: CSVEGRAAAYGYTF; clone_size: .; j_call: TRBJ1-2; d_call: .; v_call: TRBV29-1
cdr3_nt: TGTGCCACCAGCAGAGCTAGCGGGGGGTACAATGAGCAGTTCTTC; cdr3_aa: CATSRASGGYNEQFF; clone_size: few; j_call: TRBJ2-1; d_call: TRBD2; v_call: TRBV15
cdr3_nt: TGTGCCAGTAGGAAAGGGGGGAACACTGAAGCTTTCTTT; cdr3_aa: CASRKGGNTEAFF; clone_size: few; j_call: TRBJ1-1; d_call: .; v_call: TRBV19
cdr3_nt: TGTGCCTGGGGGATAGGGGGCGCGGGGGGCTACACCTTC; cdr3_aa: CAWGIGGAGGYTF; clone_size: .; j_call: TRBJ1-2; d_call: TRBD1; v_call: TRBV30
cdr3_nt: TGTGCCAGCAGCCCCGAGGTCTGGGCAACTAATGAAAAACTGTTTTTT; cdr3_aa: CASSPEVWATNEKLFF; clone_size: .; j_call: TRBJ1-4; d_call: .; v_call: TRBV5-5
cdr3_nt: TGTGCCAGCAGTGAACTGGGCTCCTATAATTCACCCCTCCACTTT; cdr3_aa: CASSELGSYNSPLHF; clone_size: .; j_call: TRBJ1-6; d_call: .; v_call: TRBV6-1
cdr3_nt: TGTGCCAGCAGCTTGGGTGCAGAGACCCAGTACTTC; cdr3_aa: CASSLGAETQYF; clone_size: .; j_call: TRBJ2-5; d_call: .; v_call: TRBV5-6
cdr3_nt: TGTGCCAGCTCACCACCCGGCGTTTCTGGAAACACCATATATTTT; cdr3_aa: CASSPPGVSGNTIYF; clone_size: .; j_call: TRBJ1-3; d_call: .; v_call: TRBV18
cdr3_nt: TGCGCCAGCAGCTTGGCCGGCAGGGCGAACACCGGGGAGCTGTTTTTT; cdr3_aa: CASSLAGRANTGELFF; clone_size: .; j_call: TRBJ2-2; d_call: .; v_call: TRBV5-1
cdr3_nt: TGCGCCAGCAGCTTGGACGGTCGGCAACAGGCTTTCTTT; cdr3_aa: CASSLDGRQQAFF; clone_size: .; j_call: TRBJ1-1; d_call: .; v_call: TRBV5-1
cdr3_nt: TGTGCCAGCAGCCAGCCGGGGGCGGGGAGTGGGGAGCAGTTCTTC; cdr3_aa: CASSQPGAGSGEQFF; clone_size: once; j_call: TRBJ2-1; d_call: .; v_call: TRBV6-5
cdr3_nt: TGTGCCAGCAGTGAAGGGCAGGGTAGCGACGGCTACACCTTC; cdr3_aa: CASSEGQGSDGYTF; clone_size: .; j_call: TRBJ1-2; d_call: .; v_call: TRBV6-1
cdr3_nt: TGCGCCAGCAGCCCGGGACAGGTTAATGAAAAACTGTTTTTT; cdr3_aa: CASSPGQVNEKLFF; clone_size: .; j_call: TRBJ1-4; d_call: TRBD1; v_call: TRBV5-1
cdr3_nt: TGTGCCAGTAGTATACTAGCGGGGGCTCTCACAGATACGCAGTATTTT; cdr3_aa: CASSILAGALTDTQYF; clone_size: .; j_call: TRBJ2-3; d_call: TRBD2; v_call: TRBV19
cdr3_nt: TGCGCCAGCAGCGTACTAGCGGGGGCGGGTACCGGGGAGCTGTTTTTT; cdr3_aa: CASSVLAGAGTGELFF; clone_size: few; j_call: TRBJ2-2; d_call: TRBD2; v_call: TRBV5-1
cdr3_nt: TGTGCCAGCAGCTTGGGGACCCTCTCGGGGGCCAACGTCCTGACTTTC; cdr3_aa: CASSLGTLSGANVLTF; clone_size: .; j_call: TRBJ2-6; d_call: .; v_call: TRBV13
cdr3_nt: TGTGCCAGCAGCCCCCGATCGAACACTGAAGCTTTCTTT; cdr3_aa: CASSPRSNTEAFF; clone_size: few; j_call: TRBJ1-1; d_call: .; v_call: TRBV11-2
cdr3_nt: TGTGCCAGCAGCCAAGACTGGGTGGGGGGGCCCACAGATACGCAGTATTTT; cdr3_aa: CASSQDWVGGPTDTQYF; clone_size: once; j_call: TRBJ2-3; d_call: .; v_call: TRBV4-2
cdr3_nt: TGCGCCAGCAGCGGAGGACAGTCCAACACTGAAGCTTTCTTT; cdr3_aa: CASSGGQSNTEAFF; clone_size: .; j_call: TRBJ1-1; d_call: .; v_call: TRBV5-1
cdr3_nt: TGTGCCAGCAGTGGCAGGACCACAGATACGCAGTATTTT; cdr3_aa: CASSGRTTDTQYF; clone_size: .; j_call: TRBJ2-3; d_call: .; v_call: TRBV6-1
cdr3_nt: TGTGCCAGTAGTACCCCCCCTGGACAGGGCAACTATGGCTACACCTTC; cdr3_aa: CASSTPPGQGNYGYTF; clone_size: .; j_call: TRBJ1-2; d_call: TRBD1; v_call: TRBV19
cdr3_nt: TGTGCCAGCAGCGTAGGCACGGAGACGAGCACCCTCCACTTT; cdr3_aa: CASSVGTETSTLHF; clone_size: few; j_call: TRBJ1-6; d_call: .; v_call: TRBV9
cdr3_nt: TGTGCCAGCAGCTTAGCTCGGGCGGGCGGGGCGTTCTCAGGGGCCAACGTCCTGACTTTC; cdr3_aa: CASSLARAGGAFSGANVLTF; clone_size: .; j_call: TRBJ2-6; d_call: .; v_call: TRBV7-6
cdr3_nt: TGTGCCAGCTCGGGCCCCCGGGGCACTGAAGCTTTCTTT; cdr3_aa: CASSGPRGTEAFF; clone_size: .; j_call: TRBJ1-1; d_call: .; v_call: TRBV19
cdr3_nt: TGCGCCAGCAGCTTGGATGGAGGAGTCACTGAAGCTTTCTTT; cdr3_aa: CASSLDGGVTEAFF; clone_size: .; j_call: TRBJ1-1; d_call: .; v_call: TRBV5-1
cdr3_nt: TGTGCCAGCAGCCCCGTTTCTACTTGGGACTATGGCTACACCTTC; cdr3_aa: CASSPVSTWDYGYTF; clone_size: .; j_call: TRBJ1-2; d_call: .; v_call: TRBV9
cdr3_nt: TGTGCCAGCAGTGACTCCACAGCGGGGGTCAATGAGCAGTTCTTC; cdr3_aa: CASSDSTAGVNEQFF; clone_size: few; j_call: TRBJ2-1; d_call: TRBD2; v_call: TRBV2
cdr3_nt: TGTGCCAGCAGTTTGGGACAGGCGAAAAACATTCAGTACTTC; cdr3_aa: CASSLGQAKNIQYF; clone_size: .; j_call: TRBJ2-4; d_call: TRBD1; v_call: TRBV28
cdr3_nt: TGTGCCAGCTCACCGACCCGGGGTGACGGGGATTCACCCCTCCACTTT; cdr3_aa: CASSPTRGDGDSPLHF; clone_size: once; j_call: TRBJ1-6; d_call: .; v_call: TRBV18
cdr3_nt: TGTGCCAGCAGTGAAGCTTTCACGGGGCTTGTATCACCCCTCCACTTT; cdr3_aa: CASSEAFTGLVSPLHF; clone_size: .; j_call: TRBJ1-6; d_call: .; v_call: TRBV6-1
cdr3_nt: TGTGCCAGCAGCTTAGAGCAGGGGGCTAACAATGAGCAGTTCTTC; cdr3_aa: CASSLEQGANNEQFF; clone_size: .; j_call: TRBJ2-1; d_call: TRBD1; v_call: TRBV11-1
cdr3_nt: TGTGCCAGCAGCCTGCTAGCGGGGGGGCTCGATGAGCAGTTCTTC; cdr3_aa: CASSLLAGGLDEQFF; clone_size: .; j_call: TRBJ2-1; d_call: TRBD2; v_call: TRBV14
cdr3_nt: TGTGCCAGCGGAGGGGAGACCCAGTACTTC; cdr3_aa: CASGGETQYF; clone_size: .; j_call: TRBJ2-5; d_call: .; v_call: TRBV2